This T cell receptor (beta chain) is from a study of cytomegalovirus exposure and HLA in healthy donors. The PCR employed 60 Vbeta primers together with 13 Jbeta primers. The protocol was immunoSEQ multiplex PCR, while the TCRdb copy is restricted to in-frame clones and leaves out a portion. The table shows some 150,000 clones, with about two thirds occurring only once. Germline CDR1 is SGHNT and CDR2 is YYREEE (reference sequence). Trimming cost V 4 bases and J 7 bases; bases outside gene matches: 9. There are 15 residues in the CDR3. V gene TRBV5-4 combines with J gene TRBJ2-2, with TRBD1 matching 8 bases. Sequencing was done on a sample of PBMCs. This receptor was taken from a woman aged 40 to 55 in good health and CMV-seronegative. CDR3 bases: TGTGCCAGCAGCCCGGACAGGGATCTTTTCGGGGAGCTGTTTTTT. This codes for CASSPDRDLFGELFF.